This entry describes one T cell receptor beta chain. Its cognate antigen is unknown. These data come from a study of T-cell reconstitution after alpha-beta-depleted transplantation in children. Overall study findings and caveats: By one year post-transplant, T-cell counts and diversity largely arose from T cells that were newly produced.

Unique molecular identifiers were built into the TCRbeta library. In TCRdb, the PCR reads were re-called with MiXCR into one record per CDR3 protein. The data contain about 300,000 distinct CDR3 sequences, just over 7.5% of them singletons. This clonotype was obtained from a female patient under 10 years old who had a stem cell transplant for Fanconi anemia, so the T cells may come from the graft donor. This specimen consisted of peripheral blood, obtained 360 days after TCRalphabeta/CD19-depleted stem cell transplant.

The CDR3 is CASSVGPPIGSPLHF. The CDR3 DNA sequence: TGTGCCAGCAGCGTGGGACCGCCGATAGGTTCACCCCTCCACTTT. The rearrangement joins TRBV7-8 to TRBJ1-6, with D possibly TRBD1 on 5 matching bases. The CDR3 runs to 15 residues. Trimming shortened V by 5 bases and J by 9 bases, and 17 bases separated the two germline ends. Germline V gene lookup returns CDR1 SGHVS and CDR2 FQNEAQ. The entire variable domain, with the rest obtained from reference TRBV7-8 and TRBJ1-6, is as follows: GAGVSQSPRYKVAKRGQDVALRCDPISGHVSLFWYQQALGQGPEFLTYFQNEAQLDKSGLPSDRFFAERPEGSVSTLKIQRTQQEDSAVYLCASSVGPPIGSPLHFGNGTRLTVT.